This record looks at one T cell receptor (beta chain) sequence and its context. A sample-barcoded 5' primer and a J-beta primer mix were used in a second PCR of about 7 to 12 cycles. Each CDR3 protein gets one entry after TCRdb re-called the 5' RACE reads with MiXCR. The repertoire holds 600,000 to 850,000 distinct CDR3 sequences, 35% to 45% seen once, with less than 25% in the top ten. These data originate in a study of blood T cells in healthy people across ages. The CDR3 is 15 amino acids. The material sequenced was blood. The rearrangement joins TRBV21-1 to TRBJ2-3; TRBD2 is taken as the D call from the table, unchecked against the DNA. TRBV21-1 is given as a pseudogene. This receptor was taken from a woman aged 55-70 years in good health. The CDR3: CASSNCGGHTDTQYF. The CDR3 nucleotides read TGTGCCAGCAGCAATTGTGGCGGGCACACAGATACGCAGTATTTT.